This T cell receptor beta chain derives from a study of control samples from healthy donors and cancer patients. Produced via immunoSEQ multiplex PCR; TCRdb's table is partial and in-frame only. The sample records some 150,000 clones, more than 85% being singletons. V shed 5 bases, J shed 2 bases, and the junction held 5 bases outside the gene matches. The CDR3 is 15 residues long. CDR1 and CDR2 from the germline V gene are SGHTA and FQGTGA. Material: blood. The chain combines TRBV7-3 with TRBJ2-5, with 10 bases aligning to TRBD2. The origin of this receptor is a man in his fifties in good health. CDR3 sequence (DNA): TGTGCCAGCAGCAAAGGGGGACTAGCGCAAGAGACCCAGTACTTC. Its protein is CASSKGGLAQETQYF.